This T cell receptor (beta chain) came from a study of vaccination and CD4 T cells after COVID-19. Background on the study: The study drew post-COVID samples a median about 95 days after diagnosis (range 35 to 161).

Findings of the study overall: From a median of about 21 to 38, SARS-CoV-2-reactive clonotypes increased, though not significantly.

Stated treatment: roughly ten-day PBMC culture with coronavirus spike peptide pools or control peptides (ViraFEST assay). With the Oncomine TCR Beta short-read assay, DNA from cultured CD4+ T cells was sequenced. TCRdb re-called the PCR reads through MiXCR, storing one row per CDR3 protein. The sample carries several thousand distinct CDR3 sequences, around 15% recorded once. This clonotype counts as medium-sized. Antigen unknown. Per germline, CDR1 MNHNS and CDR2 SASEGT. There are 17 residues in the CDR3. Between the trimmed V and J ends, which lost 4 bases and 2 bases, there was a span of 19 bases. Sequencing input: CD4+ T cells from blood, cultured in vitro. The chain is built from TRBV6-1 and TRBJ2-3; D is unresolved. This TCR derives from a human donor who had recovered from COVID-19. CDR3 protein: CASSAPGSRNPTDTQYF. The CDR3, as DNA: TGTGCCAGCAGTGCCCCGGGTTCCCGAAACCCCACAGATACGCAGTATTTT.